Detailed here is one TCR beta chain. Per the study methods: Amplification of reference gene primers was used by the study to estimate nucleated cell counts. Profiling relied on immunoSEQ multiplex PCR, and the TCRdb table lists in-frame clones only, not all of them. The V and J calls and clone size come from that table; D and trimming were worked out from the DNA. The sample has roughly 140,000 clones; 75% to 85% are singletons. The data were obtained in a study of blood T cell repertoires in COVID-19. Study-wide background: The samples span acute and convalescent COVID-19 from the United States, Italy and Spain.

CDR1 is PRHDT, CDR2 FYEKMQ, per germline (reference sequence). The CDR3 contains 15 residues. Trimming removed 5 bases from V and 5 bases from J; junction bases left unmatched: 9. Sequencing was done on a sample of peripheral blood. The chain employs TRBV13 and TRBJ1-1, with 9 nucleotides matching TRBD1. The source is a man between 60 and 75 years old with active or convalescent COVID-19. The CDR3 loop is CASSTTGTGLTEAFF. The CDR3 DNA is TGTGCCAGCAGCACAACCGGGACAGGGTTAACTGAAGCTTTCTTT.